One sample yielded the 5 T cell receptor beta chains listed below, sequenced in a study of OX40 agonist ivuxolimab in advanced cancers. The library was prepared using the immunoSEQ multiplex PCR assay. The clones in this table, taken by TCRdb from immuneACCESS, are in-frame only. Not every clone is retained; where verified, under half of the shortfall comes from an unresolved V gene, and the cause of the rest is unknown. This sample has roughly 35,000 clones in its table, and roughly 79% of those were observed once. 15% to 20% of the sample is in the top ten clones. The source material was CD4+ or CD8+ T cells sorted from blood, sampled in a trial of the OX40 agonist ivuxolimab. The origin of the receptors is an adult with an advanced solid tumor such as melanoma, head and neck, liver or kidney cancer.

The genes are TRBV2 and TRBJ1-4; D is perhaps TRBD1 (6 bases). CDR3 length: 15 amino acids. Germline CDR1 reads SNHLY; CDR2 reads FYNNEI. The V and J ends lost 7 bases and 5 bases respectively, with 17 bases between them. CDR3 protein: CASNDLGTPNEKLFF. CDR3 DNA sequence: TGTGCCAGCAACGACCTCGGGACACCCAATGAAAAACTGTTTTTT.

J is TRBJ2-6 and V is TRBV7-8; a possible D gene is TRBD1 (6 bases). The CDR3 loop spans 16 amino acids. Trimming stripped 1 base from V and 3 bases from J, with 10 bases between. Germline CDR1 reads SGHVS; CDR2 reads FQNEAQ. The CDR3 DNA reads TGTGCCAGCAGCTTAGTACAGGGTAGTGGGGCCAACGTCCTGACTTTC. As protein: CASSLVQGSGANVLTF. Combining the CDR3 with reference TRBV7-8 and TRBJ2-6 gives the whole variable domain GAGVSQSPRYKVAKRGQDVALRCDPISGHVSLFWYQQALGQGPEFLTYFQNEAQLDKSGLPSDRFFAERPEGSVSTLKIQRTQQEDSAVYLCASSLVQGSGANVLTFGAGSRLTVL.

The V gene is TRBV14, the J gene TRBJ2-7, with 7 bases aligning to TRBD1. V lost 4 bases and J lost 6; bases outside the gene matches: 6. The CDR3 loop spans 13 amino acids. The germline gives CDR1 SGHDN, CDR2 FVKESK. The CDR3 coding sequence is TGTGCCAGCAGCCGTAGCCCAGGGGGCGAGCAGTACTTC. This encodes CASSRSPGGEQYF.

The chain recombines TRBV9 with TRBJ2-1; 9 bases are shared with TRBD2. CDR1 SGDLS and CDR2 YYNGEE come from the germline V gene. J gave up 0 bases and V 4 bases, and 8 bases lay outside the gene matches. This CDR3 spans 17 amino acids. The CDR3 DNA is TGTGCCAGCAGCTCATCTAGCGGGACGAGCTCCTACAATGAGCAGTTCTTC. This sequence encodes CASSSSSGTSSYNEQFF.

The chain's CDR3 is CASSSLAGGNNEQFF. The CDR3 nucleotides are TGCGCCAGCAGCTCCCTAGCGGGGGGCAACAATGAGCAGTTCTTC. The chain recombines TRBV5-1 with TRBJ2-1; 11 bases line up with TRBD2. The CDR3 extends over 15 amino acids. Germline-derived CDR1 and CDR2 are SGHRS and YFSETQ. Trimming removed 3 bases from V and 5 bases from J; junction bases left unmatched: 4.